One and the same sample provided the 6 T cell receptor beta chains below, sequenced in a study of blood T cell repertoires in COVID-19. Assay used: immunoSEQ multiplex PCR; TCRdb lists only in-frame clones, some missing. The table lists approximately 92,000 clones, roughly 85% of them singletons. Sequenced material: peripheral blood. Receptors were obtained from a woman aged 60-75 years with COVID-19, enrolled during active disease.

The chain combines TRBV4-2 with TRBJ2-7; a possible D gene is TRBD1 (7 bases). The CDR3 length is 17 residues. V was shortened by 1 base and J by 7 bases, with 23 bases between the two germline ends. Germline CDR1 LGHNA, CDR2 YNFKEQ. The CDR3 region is CASSQVGGGGAAEEQYF. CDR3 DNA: TGTGCCAGCAGCCAAGTTGGAGGAGGGGGCGCGGCGGAAGAGCAGTACTTC.

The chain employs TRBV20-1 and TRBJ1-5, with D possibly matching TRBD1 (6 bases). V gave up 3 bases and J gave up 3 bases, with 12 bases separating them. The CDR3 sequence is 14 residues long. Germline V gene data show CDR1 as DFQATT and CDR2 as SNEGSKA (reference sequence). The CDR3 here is CSASQQGYNQPQHF. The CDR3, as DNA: TGCAGTGCTAGTCAACAGGGCTACAATCAGCCCCAGCATTTT.

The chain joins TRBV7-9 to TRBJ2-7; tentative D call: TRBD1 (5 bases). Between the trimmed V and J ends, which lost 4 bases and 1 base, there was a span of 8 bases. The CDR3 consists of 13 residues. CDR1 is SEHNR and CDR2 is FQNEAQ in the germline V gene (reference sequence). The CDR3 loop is CASSSPGSYEQYF. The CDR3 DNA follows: TGTGCCAGCAGCTCCCCAGGGTCCTACGAGCAGTACTTC. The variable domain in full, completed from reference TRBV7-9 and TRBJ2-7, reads DTGVSQNPRHKITKRGQNVTFRCDPISEHNRLYWYRQTLGQGPEFLTYFQNEAQLEKSRLLSDRFSAERPKGSFSTLEIQRTEQGDSAMYLCASSSPGSYEQYFGPGTRLTVT.

For the CDR3, the DNA is TGTGCCAGCAGCGGAGTTTCAGGGGGCGGTCAGCCCCAGCATTTT. Translation gives CASSGVSGGGQPQHF. This chain links TRBV2 with TRBJ1-5; 8 bases match TRBD1. The CDR3 contains 15 residues. CDR1 and CDR2 from the germline V gene are SNHLY and FYNNEI. J lost 6 bases, V lost 6 bases, and 10 bases had no gene match.

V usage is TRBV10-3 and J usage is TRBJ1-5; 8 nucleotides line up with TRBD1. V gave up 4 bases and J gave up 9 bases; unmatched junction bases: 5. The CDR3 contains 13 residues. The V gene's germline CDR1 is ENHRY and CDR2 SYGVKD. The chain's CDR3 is CAISAGGQGPQHF. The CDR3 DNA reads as TGTGCCATCAGTGCAGGGGGCCAGGGGCCCCAGCATTTT.

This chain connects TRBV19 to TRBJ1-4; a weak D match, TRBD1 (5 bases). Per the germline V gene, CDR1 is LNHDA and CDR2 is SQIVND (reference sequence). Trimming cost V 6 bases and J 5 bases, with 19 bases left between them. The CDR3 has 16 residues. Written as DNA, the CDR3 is TGTGCCAGTAGAAAAACCACGACAGACTTAAATGAAAAACTGTTTTTT. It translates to CASRKTTTDLNEKLFF.